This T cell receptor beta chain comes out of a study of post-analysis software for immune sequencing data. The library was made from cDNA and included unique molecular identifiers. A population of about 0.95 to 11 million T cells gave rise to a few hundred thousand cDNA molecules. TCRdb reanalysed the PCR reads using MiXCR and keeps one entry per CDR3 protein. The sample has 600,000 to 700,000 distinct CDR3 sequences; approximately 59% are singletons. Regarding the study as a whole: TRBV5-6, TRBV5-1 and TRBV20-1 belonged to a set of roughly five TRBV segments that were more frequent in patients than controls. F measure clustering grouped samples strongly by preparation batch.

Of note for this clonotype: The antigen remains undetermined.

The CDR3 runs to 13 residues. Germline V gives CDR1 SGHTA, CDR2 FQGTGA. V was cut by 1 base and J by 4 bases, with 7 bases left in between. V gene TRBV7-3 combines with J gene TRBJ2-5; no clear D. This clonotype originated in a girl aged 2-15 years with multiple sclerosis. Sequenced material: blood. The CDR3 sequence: CASSLNARETQYF. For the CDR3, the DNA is TGTGCCAGCAGCTTAAATGCTAGAGAGACCCAGTACTTC.